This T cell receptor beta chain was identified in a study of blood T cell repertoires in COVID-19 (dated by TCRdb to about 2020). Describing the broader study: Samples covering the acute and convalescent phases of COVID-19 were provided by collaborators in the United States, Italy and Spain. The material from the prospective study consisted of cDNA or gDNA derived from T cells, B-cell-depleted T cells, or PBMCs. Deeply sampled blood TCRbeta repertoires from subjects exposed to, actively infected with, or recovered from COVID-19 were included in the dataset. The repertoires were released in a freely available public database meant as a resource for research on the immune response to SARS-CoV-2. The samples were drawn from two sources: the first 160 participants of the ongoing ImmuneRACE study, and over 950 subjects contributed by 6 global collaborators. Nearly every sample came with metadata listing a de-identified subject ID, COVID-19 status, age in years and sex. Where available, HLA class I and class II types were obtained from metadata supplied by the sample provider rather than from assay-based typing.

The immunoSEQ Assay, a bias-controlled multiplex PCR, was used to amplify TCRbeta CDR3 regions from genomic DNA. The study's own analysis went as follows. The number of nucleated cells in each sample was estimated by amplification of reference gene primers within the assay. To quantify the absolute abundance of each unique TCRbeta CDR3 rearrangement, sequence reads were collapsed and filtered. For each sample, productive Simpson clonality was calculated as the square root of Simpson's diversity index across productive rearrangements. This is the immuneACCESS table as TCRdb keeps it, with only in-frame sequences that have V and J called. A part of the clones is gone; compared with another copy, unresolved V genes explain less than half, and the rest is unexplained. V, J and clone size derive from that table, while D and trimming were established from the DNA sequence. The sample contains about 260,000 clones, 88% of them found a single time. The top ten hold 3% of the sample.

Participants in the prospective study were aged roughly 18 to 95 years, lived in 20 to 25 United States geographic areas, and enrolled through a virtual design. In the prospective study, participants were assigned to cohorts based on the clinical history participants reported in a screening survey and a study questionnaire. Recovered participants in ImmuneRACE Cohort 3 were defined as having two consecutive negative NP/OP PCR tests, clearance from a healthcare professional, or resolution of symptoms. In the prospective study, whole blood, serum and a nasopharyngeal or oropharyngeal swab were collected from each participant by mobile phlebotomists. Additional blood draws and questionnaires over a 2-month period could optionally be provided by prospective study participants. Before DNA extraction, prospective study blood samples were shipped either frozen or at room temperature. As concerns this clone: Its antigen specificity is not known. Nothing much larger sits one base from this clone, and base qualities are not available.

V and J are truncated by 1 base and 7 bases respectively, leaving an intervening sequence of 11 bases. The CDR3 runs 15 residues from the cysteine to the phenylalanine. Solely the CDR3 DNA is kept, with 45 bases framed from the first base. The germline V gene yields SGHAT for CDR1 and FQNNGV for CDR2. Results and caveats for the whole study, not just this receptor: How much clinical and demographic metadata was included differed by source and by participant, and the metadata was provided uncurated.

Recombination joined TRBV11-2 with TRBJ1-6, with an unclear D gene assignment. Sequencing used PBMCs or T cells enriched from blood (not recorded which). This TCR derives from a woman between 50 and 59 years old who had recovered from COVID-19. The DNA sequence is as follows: TGTGCCAGCAGCTTAGGTGCGGGAGGCAATTCACCCCTCCACTTT. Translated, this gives CASSLGAGGNSPLHF.